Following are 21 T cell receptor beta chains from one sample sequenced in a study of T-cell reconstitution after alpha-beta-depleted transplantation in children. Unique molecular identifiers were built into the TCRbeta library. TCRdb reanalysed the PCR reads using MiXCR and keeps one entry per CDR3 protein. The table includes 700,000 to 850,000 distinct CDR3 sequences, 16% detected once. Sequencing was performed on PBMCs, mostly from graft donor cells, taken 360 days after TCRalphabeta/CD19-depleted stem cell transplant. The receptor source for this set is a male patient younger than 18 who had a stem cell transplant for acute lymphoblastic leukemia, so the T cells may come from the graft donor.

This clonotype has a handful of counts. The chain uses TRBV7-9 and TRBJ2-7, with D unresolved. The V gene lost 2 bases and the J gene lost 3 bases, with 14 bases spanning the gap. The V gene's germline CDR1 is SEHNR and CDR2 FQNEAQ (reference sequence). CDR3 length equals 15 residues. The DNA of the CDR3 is TGTGCCAGCAGCTTAATTTTAGTGGGAAACTACGAGCAGTACTTC. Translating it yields CASSLILVGNYEQYF.

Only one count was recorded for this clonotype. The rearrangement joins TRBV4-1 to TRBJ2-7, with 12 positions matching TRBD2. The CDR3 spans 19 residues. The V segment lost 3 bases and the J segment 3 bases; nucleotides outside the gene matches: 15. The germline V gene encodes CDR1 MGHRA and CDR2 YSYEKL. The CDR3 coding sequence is TGCGCCAGCAGCCAGCGGCTAGCGGGAGGGCCAGGATTCAACTACGAGCAGTACTTC. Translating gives CASSQRLAGGPGFNYEQYF.

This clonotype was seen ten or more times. The CDR3 region is CASSLSGSGRAGTGELFF. DNA for the CDR3: TGTGCCAGCAGCTTATCGGGTAGCGGGAGGGCCGGCACCGGGGAGCTGTTTTTT. The rearrangement links TRBV7-8 to TRBJ2-2; TRBD2 aligns across 11 bases. With 2 bases clipped from V and 4 bases from J, the junction kept 9 bases outside the gene matches. This CDR3 has 18 residues. CDR1 and CDR2 (germline): SGHVS, FQNEAQ.

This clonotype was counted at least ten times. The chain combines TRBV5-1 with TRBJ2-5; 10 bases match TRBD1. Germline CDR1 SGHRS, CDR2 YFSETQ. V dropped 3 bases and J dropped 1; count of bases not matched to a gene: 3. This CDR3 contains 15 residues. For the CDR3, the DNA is TGCGCCAGCAGCTGGTGGACAGGGGGCCAAGAGACCCAGTACTTC. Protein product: CASSWWTGGQETQYF.

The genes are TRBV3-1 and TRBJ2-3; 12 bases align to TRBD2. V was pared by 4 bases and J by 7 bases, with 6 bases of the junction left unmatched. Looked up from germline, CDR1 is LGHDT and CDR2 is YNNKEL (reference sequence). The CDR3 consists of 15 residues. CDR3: CASSRPGTSGHTQYF. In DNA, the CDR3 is TGTGCCAGCAGCCGCCCTGGGACTAGCGGGCATACGCAGTATTTT.

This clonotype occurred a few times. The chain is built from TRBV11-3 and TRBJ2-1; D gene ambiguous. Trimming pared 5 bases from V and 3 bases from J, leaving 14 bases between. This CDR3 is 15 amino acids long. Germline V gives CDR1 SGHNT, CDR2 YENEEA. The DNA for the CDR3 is TGTGCCAGCAGCCACGGCCTAATCTACTACAATGAGCAGTTCTTC. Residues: CASSHGLIYYNEQFF.

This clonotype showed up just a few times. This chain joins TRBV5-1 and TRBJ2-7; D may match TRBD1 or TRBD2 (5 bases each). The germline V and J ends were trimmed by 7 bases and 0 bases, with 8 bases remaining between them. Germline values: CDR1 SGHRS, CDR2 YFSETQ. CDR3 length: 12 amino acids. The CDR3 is CASRDASYEQYF. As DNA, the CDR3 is TGCGCCAGCCGGGACGCCTCCTACGAGCAGTACTTC.

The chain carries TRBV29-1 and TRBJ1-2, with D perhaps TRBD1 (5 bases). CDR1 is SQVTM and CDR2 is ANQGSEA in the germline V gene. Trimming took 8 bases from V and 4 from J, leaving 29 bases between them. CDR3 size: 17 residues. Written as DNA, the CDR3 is TGCAGCACCGCCTATTGGGGCAGGGAAAAGGGGCGCTATGGCTACACCTTC. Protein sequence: CSTAYWGREKGRYGYTF. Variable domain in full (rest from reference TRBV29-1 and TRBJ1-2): SAVISQKPSRDICQRGTSLTIQCQVDSQVTMMFWYRQQPGQSLTLIATANQGSEATYESGFVIDKFPISRPNLTFSTLTVSNMSPEDSSIYLCSTAYWGREKGRYGYTFGSGTRLTVV.

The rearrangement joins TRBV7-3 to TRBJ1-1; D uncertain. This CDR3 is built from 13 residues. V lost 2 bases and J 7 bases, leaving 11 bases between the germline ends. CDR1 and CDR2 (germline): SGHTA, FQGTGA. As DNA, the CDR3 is TGTGCCAGCAGCTTAGATCCACGGGATGAAGCTTTCTTT. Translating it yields CASSLDPRDEAFF.

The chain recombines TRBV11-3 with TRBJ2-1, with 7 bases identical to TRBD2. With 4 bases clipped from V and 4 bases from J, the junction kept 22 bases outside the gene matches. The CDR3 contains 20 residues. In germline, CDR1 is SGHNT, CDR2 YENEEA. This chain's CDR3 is CASSSSLMWEGIGWYNEQFF. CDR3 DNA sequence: TGTGCCAGCAGCTCCTCTCTTATGTGGGAGGGCATTGGATGGTACAATGAGCAGTTCTTC. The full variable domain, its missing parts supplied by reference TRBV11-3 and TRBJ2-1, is EAGVVQSPRYKIIEKKQPVAFWCNPISGHNTLYWYLQNLGQGPELLIRYENEEAVDDSQLPKDRFSAERLKGVDSTLKIQPAELGDSAVYLCASSSSLMWEGIGWYNEQFFGPGTRLTVL.

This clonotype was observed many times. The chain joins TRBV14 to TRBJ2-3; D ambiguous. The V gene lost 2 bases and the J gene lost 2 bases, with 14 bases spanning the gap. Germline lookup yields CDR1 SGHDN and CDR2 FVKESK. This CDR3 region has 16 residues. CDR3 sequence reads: CASSQRAGPSTDTQYF. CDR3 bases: TGTGCCAGCAGCCAAAGGGCAGGTCCCTCCACAGATACGCAGTATTTT.

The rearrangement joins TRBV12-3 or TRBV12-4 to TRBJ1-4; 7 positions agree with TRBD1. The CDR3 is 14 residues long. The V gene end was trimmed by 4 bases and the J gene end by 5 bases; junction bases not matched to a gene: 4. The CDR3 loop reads CASSSDRVNEKLFF. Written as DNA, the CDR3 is TGTGCCAGCAGTTCAGACAGGGTAAATGAAAAACTGTTTTTT.

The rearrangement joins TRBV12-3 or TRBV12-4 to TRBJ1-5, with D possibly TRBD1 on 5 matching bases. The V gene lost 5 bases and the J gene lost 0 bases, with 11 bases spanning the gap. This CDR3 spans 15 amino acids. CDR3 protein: CASSVQGYSNQPQHF. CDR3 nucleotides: TGTGCCAGCAGTGTCCAGGGCTATAGCAATCAGCCCCAGCATTTT.

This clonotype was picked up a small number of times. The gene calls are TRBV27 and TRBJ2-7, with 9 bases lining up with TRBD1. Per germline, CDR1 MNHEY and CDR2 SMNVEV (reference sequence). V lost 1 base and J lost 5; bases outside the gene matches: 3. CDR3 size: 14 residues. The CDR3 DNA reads TGTGCCAGCAGTTTATTACAGGGGGCTCACGAGCAGTACTTC. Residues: CASSLLQGAHEQYF.

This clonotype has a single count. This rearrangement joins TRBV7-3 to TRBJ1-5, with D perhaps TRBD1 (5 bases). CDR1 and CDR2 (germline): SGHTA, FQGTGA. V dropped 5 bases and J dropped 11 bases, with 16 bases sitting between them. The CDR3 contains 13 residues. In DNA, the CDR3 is TGTGCCAGCAGCCTCCTGGACGGGGGGGCCCAGCATTTT. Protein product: CASSLLDGGAQHF.

The CDR3 DNA is TGTGCCAGCAGTTTTGGTGTAGGCACTGAAGCTTTCTTT. It yields the protein CASSFGVGTEAFF. The chain joins TRBV12-3 or TRBV12-4 to TRBJ1-1; unclear D gene. The length of the CDR3 is 13 residues. V lost 3 bases and J 4 bases, leaving 9 bases between the germline ends.

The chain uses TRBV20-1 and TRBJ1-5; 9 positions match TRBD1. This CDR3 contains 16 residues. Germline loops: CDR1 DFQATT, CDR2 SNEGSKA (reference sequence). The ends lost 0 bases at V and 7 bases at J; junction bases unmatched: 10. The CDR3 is CSARDPTGGMVQPQHF. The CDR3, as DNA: TGCAGTGCTAGAGATCCGACAGGGGGTATGGTCCAGCCCCAGCATTTT.

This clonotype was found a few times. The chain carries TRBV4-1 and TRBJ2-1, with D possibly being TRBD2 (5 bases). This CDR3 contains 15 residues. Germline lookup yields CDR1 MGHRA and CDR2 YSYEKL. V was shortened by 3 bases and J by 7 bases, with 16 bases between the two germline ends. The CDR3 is CASSQVPEGRNEQFF. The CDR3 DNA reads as TGCGCCAGCAGCCAGGTTCCTGAGGGCCGGAATGAGCAGTTCTTC.

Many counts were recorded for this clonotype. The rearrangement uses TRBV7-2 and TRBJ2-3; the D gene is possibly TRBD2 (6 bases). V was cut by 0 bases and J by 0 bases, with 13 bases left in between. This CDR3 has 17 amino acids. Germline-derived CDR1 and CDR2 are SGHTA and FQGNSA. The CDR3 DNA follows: TGTGCCAGCAGCTTAGCCGGAACTAGCCTTAGCACAGATACGCAGTATTTT. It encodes CASSLAGTSLSTDTQYF. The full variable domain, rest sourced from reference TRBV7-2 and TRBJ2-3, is GAGVSQSPSNKVTEKGKDVELRCDPISGHTALYWYRQSLGQGLEFLIYFQGNSAPDKSGLPSDRFSAERTGGSVSTLTIQRTQQEDSAVYLCASSLAGTSLSTDTQYFGPGTRLTVL.

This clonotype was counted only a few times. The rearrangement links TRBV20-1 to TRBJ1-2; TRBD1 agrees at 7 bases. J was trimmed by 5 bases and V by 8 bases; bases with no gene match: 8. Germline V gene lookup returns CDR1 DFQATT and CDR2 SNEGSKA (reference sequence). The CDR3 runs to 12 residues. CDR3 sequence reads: CSPRQGRYGYTF. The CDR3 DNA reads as TGCAGTCCCCGACAGGGAAGATATGGCTACACCTTC.

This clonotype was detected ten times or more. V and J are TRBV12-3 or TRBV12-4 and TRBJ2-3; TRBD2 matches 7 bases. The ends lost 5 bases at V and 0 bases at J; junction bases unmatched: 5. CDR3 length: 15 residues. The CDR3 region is CASSRLAHSTDTQYF. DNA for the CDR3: TGTGCCAGCAGTCGACTAGCTCATAGCACAGATACGCAGTATTTT.